The text below deals with one T cell receptor beta chain. The sample is drawn from a study of blood T cell repertoires in COVID-19. Study-level background: The United States, Italy and Spain were the sources of the acute and convalescent COVID-19 samples. In each case, the material was cDNA or gDNA derived from T cells, B-cell-depleted T cells, or PBMCs.

As originally analysed: Reference gene primers were amplified, and this amplification served to estimate nucleated cell counts. The repertoire was sequenced with immunoSEQ multiplex PCR; TCRdb's copy has only in-frame clones and lacks some. For V, J and clone size, that table is used; D and trimming come from the DNA. The profile covers 200,000 to 250,000 clones, with roughly 83% appearing a single time and roughly 2.7% taken by the ten largest. Germline V gene data show CDR1 as SGHRS and CDR2 as YFSETQ. The CDR3 is made up of 13 amino acids. V was cut by 7 bases and J by 4 bases, with 15 bases left in between.

This receptor was identified in a woman in her 70s with active or convalescent COVID-19. Input material: peripheral blood. This chain uses TRBV5-1 with TRBJ2-7, with D perhaps given as TRBD1 or TRBD2 (6 bases each). The CDR3 DNA reads as TGCGCCAGCCGCGTGGGGGGCGCTTACGAGCAGTACTTC. Its protein is CASRVGGAYEQYF.